Only a few counts were recorded for the clone carrying this T cell receptor (beta chain). The antigen is not known. The sample is drawn from a study of cytomegalovirus exposure and HLA in healthy donors. Trimming left V 0 bases short and J 0 bases short, with 12 bases between. Germline V gene data show CDR1 as MNHEY and CDR2 as SVGAGI. CDR3 length equals 16 residues. Whole-study results and caveats: Three chains tied to CMV proved CMV antigen-specific in vitro.

The table came from immunoSEQ multiplex PCR; TCRdb's copy has only in-frame clones and leaves some out. The profile shows roughly 110,000 clones, about nine tenths of them singletons. The specimen was PBMCs. This rearrangement joins TRBV6-5 to TRBJ2-7; maybe TRBD1 (5 bases). The sequence derives from a woman under 30 in good health and CMV-seropositive. This CDR3 reads CASSYSVLDNSYEQYF. DNA for the CDR3: TGTGCCAGCAGTTACTCGGTATTGGACAACTCCTACGAGCAGTACTTC.